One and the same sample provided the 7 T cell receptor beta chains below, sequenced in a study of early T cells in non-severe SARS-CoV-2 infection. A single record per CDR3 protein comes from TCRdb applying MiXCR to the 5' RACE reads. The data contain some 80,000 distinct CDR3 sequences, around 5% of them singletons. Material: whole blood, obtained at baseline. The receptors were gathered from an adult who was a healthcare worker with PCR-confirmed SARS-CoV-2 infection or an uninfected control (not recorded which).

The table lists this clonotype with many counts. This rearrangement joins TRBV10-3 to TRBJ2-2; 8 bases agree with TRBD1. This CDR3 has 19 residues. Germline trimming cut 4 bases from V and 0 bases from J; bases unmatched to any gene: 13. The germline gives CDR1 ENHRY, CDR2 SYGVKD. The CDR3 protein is CAISVWDRLWNANTGELFF. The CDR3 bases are TGTGCCATCAGTGTGTGGGACAGGCTTTGGAACGCGAACACCGGGGAGCTGTTTTTT.

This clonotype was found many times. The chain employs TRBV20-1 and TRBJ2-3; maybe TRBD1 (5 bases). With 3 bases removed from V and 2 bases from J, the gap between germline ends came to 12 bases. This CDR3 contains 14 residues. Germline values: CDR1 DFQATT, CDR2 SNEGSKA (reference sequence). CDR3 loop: CSARRQSDTDTQYF. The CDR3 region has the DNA TGCAGTGCTAGGAGACAGTCAGACACAGATACGCAGTATTTT.

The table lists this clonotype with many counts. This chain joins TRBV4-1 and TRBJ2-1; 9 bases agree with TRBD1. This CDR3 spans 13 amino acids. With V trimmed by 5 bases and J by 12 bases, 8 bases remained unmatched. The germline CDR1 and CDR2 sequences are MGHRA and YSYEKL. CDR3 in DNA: TGCGCCAGCAGCGAGACCCTGGACAGGGGGCAGTTCTTC. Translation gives CASSETLDRGQFF.

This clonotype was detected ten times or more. CDR3 nucleotide sequence: TGTGCCAGCAGTGAAGAGCAGGGGGCCAATTCACCCCTCCACTTT. As protein: CASSEEQGANSPLHF. This chain connects TRBV6-1 to TRBJ1-6; 8 bases agree with TRBD1. J lost 7 bases, V lost 1 base, and 3 bases had no gene match. CDR3 length equals 15 residues. Germline V CDR1 and CDR2: MNHNS, SASEGT.

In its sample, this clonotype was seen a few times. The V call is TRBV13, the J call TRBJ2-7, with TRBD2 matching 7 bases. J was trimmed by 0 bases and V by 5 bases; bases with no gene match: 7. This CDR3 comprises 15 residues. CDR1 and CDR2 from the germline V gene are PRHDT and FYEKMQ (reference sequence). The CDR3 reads CASSLWGGSSYEQYF. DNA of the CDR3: TGTGCCAGCAGCCTCTGGGGGGGATCCTCCTACGAGCAGTACTTC.

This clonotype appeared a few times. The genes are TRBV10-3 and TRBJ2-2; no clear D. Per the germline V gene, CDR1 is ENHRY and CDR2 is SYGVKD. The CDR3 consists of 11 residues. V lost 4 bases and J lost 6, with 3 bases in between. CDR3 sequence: CAISGAGELFF. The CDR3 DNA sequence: TGTGCCATCAGTGGGGCCGGGGAGCTGTTTTTT.

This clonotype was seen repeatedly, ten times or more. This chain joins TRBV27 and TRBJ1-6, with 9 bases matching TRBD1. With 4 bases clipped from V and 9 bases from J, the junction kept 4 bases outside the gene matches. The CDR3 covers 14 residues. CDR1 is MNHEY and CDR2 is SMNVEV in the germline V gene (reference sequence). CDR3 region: CASSWTGDGSPLHF. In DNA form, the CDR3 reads TGTGCCAGCAGTTGGACAGGGGACGGTTCACCCCTCCACTTT.